A single sample gave rise to the 19 T cell receptor beta chains below, sequenced in a study of siplizumab effects on memory and regulatory T cells. The repertoire was sequenced with immunoSEQ multiplex PCR; TCRdb's copy has only in-frame clones and lacks some. The sample has tens of thousands of clones; approximately 88% are singletons. Sequenced input: naive CD4+ T cells sorted from blood. These receptors originate from a human donor in good health.

The CDR3 sequence is CASRLRGADGYTF. The CDR3 DNA is TGTGCCAGCAGGCTCCGGGGGGCTGACGGCTACACCTTC. V is TRBV27 and J is TRBJ1-2; possibly TRBD1 for D (6 bases). The CDR3 is made up of 13 amino acids. Looked up from germline, CDR1 is MNHEY and CDR2 is SMNVEV (reference sequence). V lost 6 bases and J 8 bases, leaving 16 bases between the germline ends.

This sequence joins TRBV13 and TRBJ2-7; 7 bases are shared with TRBD2. The CDR3 length is 18 residues. The germline CDR1 and CDR2 sequences are PRHDT and FYEKMQ (reference sequence). The J segment lost 5 bases and the V segment lost 2 bases, leaving 18 bases of the junction unmatched. This CDR3 reads CASSLKAGLFREANEQYF. CDR3 DNA: TGTGCCAGCAGCTTAAAGGCAGGACTTTTCCGGGAGGCCAACGAGCAGTACTTC.

This sequence joins TRBV11-3 and TRBJ2-5; 8 bases line up with TRBD1. CDR1 and CDR2 from the germline V gene are SGHNT and YENEEA. This CDR3 has 18 residues. V shed 1 base and J 2 bases; nucleotides not matched to a gene: 12. CDR3 sequence (DNA): TGTGCCAGCAGCTTAGTTTGGGTTAACAGGGGGTGGCAAGAGACCCAGTACTTC. Protein product: CASSLVWVNRGWQETQYF.

The chain carries TRBV5-1 and TRBJ1-4; D is unclear. The germline V gene has CDR1 SGHRS and CDR2 YFSETQ. This CDR3 spans 14 amino acids. The V end was cut by 0 bases, the J end by 8 bases, with 11 bases between. Written as DNA, the CDR3 is TGCGCCAGCAGCTTGGACGGTCTAATGGAAAAACTGTTTTTT. Translating it yields CASSLDGLMEKLFF.

This chain links TRBV6-6 with TRBJ1-2; 9 nucleotides align to TRBD1. Germline CDR1 and CDR2: MNHNY and SVGAGI (reference sequence). V was clipped by 4 bases and J by 4 bases; unmatched bases: 7. This CDR3 spans 15 amino acids. CDR3 in amino acids: CASSSMDRGPYGYTF. The CDR3 coding sequence is TGTGCCAGCAGTTCCATGGACAGGGGCCCCTATGGCTACACCTTC.

This chain connects TRBV28 to TRBJ1-1; D is undetermined. CDR3 length: 13 amino acids. V gave up 5 bases and J gave up 0 bases, with 7 bases separating them. Germline CDR1 is MDHEN and CDR2 is SYDVKM. CDR3 protein: CASSPPVNTEAFF. The DNA for the CDR3 is TGTGCCAGCAGTCCCCCGGTGAACACTGAAGCTTTCTTT.

J is TRBJ1-2 and V is TRBV6-5; 7 nucleotides align to TRBD1. Germline CDR1 and CDR2: MNHEY and SVGAGI. This CDR3 spans 13 amino acids. V lost 7 bases to trimming and J lost 4 bases; unmatched junction nucleotides: 6. The CDR3 region has the DNA TGTGCCAGCAAACCGACAGGGCCCTATGGCTACACCTTC. This gives the protein CASKPTGPYGYTF.

The chain uses TRBV27 and TRBJ2-3; D call uncertain. Trimming shortened V by 4 bases and J by 1 base, and 3 bases separated the two germline ends. Germline loops: CDR1 MNHEY, CDR2 SMNVEV (reference sequence). CDR3 length equals 12 residues. The chain's CDR3 is CASSWGTDTQYF. As DNA, the CDR3 is TGTGCCAGCAGTTGGGGCACAGATACGCAGTATTTT.

The gene calls are TRBV11-3 and TRBJ2-1, with D unresolved. The CDR3 length is 12 residues. With 0 bases removed from V and 5 bases from J, the gap between germline ends came to 2 bases. Germline CDR1 reads SGHNT; CDR2 reads YENEEA. CDR3 region: CASSLDNNEQFF. In nucleotides, the CDR3 is TGTGCCAGCAGCTTAGACAACAATGAGCAGTTCTTC.

This chain joins TRBV7-2 and TRBJ2-1, with D uncertain. The CDR3 spans 13 residues. Germline-derived CDR1 and CDR2 are SGHTA and FQGNSA. The V end lost 5 bases, the J end lost 2 bases, and 7 bases lay between the germline ends. The CDR3, as DNA: TGTGCCAGCAGCCTGACGCCCTACAATGAGCAGTTCTTC. It translates to CASSLTPYNEQFF.

This clone was observed a handful of times. The CDR3 DNA reads TGCGCCAGCAGCCACCTCGCGGGCACTGAAGCTTTCTTT. Translating gives CASSHLAGTEAFF. The rearrangement links TRBV4-1 to TRBJ1-1; D not resolved. V gave up 3 bases and J gave up 4 bases, with 9 bases separating them. This CDR3 has 13 amino acids. CDR1 is MGHRA, CDR2 YSYEKL, per germline.

In its sample, this clone was seen once. In DNA, the CDR3 is TGCGCCAGCAGCTTGGCCAAGGGGGACACCATATATTTT. It is translated as CASSLAKGDTIYF. The chain combines TRBV5-1 with TRBJ1-3, with D tentatively TRBD1 (6 bases). The V end was cut by 0 bases, the J end by 8 bases, with 9 bases between. The CDR3 contains 13 residues. CDR1 SGHRS and CDR2 YFSETQ come from the germline V gene.

The V call is TRBV10-1, the J call TRBJ2-3; 8 bases agree with TRBD2. CDR3 size: 16 residues. The V and J ends lost 3 bases and 0 bases, in that order; junction bases with no gene match: 5. Germline CDR1 WNHNN, CDR2 SYGVQD (reference sequence). The CDR3 protein is CASSDSSGSSTDTQYF. The CDR3 coding sequence is TGCGCCAGCAGTGATTCGAGCGGGAGTAGCACAGATACGCAGTATTTT.

V and J are TRBV5-6 and TRBJ2-7; tentative D call: TRBD1 (5 bases). Trimming stripped 4 bases from V and 0 bases from J, with 11 bases between. CDR1 and CDR2 (germline): SGHDT, YYEEEE. The CDR3 loop spans 14 amino acids. The CDR3 sequence is CASSRTFGSYEQYF. The CDR3 nucleotides are TGTGCCAGCAGCCGGACATTCGGCTCCTACGAGCAGTACTTC. Complete variable domain (other parts from reference TRBV5-6 and TRBJ2-7): DAGVTQSPTHLIKTRGQQVTLRCSPKSGHDTVSWYQQALGQGPQFIFQYYEEEERQRGNFPDRFSGHQFPNYSSELNVNALLLGDSALYLCASSRTFGSYEQYFGPGTRLTVT.

The V gene is TRBV7-9, the J gene TRBJ1-2, with D perhaps matching TRBD1 (5 bases). There are 14 residues in the CDR3. The V and J ends lost 8 bases and 0 bases respectively, with 13 bases between them. Germline CDR1 is SEHNR and CDR2 is FQNEAQ (reference sequence). The DNA for the CDR3 is TGTGCCAGCGGTCTCGACAGCTCTAACTATGGCTACACCTTC. Translating gives CASGLDSSNYGYTF. Combining the CDR3 with reference TRBV7-9 and TRBJ1-2 gives the whole variable domain DTGVSQNPRHKITKRGQNVTFRCDPISEHNRLYWYRQTLGQGPEFLTYFQNEAQLEKSRLLSDRFSAERPKGSFSTLEIQRTEQGDSAMYLCASGLDSSNYGYTFGSGTRLTVV.

This clone was observed once. The V gene is TRBV2, the J gene TRBJ2-2; D gene uncertain. Germline V lookup: CDR1 SNHLY, CDR2 FYNNEI. The V gene lost 4 bases and the J gene lost 2 bases, with 8 bases spanning the gap. There are 14 residues in the CDR3. The CDR3 coding sequence is TGTGCCAGCAGTGGCCTAGTTAACACCGGGGAGCTGTTTTTT. Translation: CASSGLVNTGELFF.

V and J are TRBV4-1 and TRBJ1-4; maybe TRBD1 (5 bases). CDR1 is MGHRA and CDR2 is YSYEKL in the germline V gene. Trimming removed 0 bases from V and 0 bases from J, with 17 bases in between. This CDR3 spans 19 amino acids. The CDR3 nucleotides read TGCGCCAGCAGCCAAGATACCGGAGGGGCGCGGCCAACTAATGAAAAACTGTTTTTT. Residues: CASSQDTGGARPTNEKLFF.

In its sample, this clone was seen a few times. The genes are TRBV10-3 and TRBJ1-5; 7 bases align to TRBD1. Germline-derived CDR1 and CDR2 are ENHRY and SYGVKD. The V gene end was trimmed by 0 bases and the J gene end by 5 bases; junction bases not matched to a gene: 7. The CDR3 contains 16 residues. This CDR3 is CAISESRGGRYQPQHF. Here the CDR3 DNA reads TGTGCCATCAGTGAGTCGAGAGGGGGCCGGTATCAGCCCCAGCATTTT.

The V gene is TRBV19, the J gene TRBJ2-2; D remains unclear. Trimming pared 2 bases from V and 6 bases from J, leaving 4 bases between. Germline V gives CDR1 LNHDA, CDR2 SQIVND (reference sequence). The CDR3 consists of 12 residues. The CDR3 spells CASSIRAGELFF. For the CDR3, the DNA is TGTGCCAGTAGTATAAGGGCCGGGGAGCTGTTTTTT.